The 4 T cell receptor beta chains in this list originate from one sample, sequenced in a study of low-dose radiotherapy and immunotherapy resistance in tumors. As for time point: after trial treatment. Described treatment: LDRT plus nivolumab, ipilimumab, low-dose cyclophosphamide and aspirin (RACIN trial). cDNA synthesis used a TRAV/TRBV-specific primer set for both chains. TCR amplification involved 20 PCR cycles with a constant-region primer and V-primer adapter. TCRdb recomputed calls from the reads with MiXCR, one row per CDR3 protein. The sample contains 40,000 or so distinct CDR3 sequences, around 21% of which appear only once. The input for sequencing was PBMCs, taken after low-dose radiotherapy plus immunotherapy. These receptor sequences come from a female donor with ovarian cancer.

In its sample, this clonotype was seen many times. The V and J genes are TRBV5-4 and TRBJ2-3; unclear D gene. Trimming pared 0 bases from V and 3 bases from J, leaving 5 bases between. Germline V CDR1 and CDR2: SGHNT, YYREEE (reference sequence). CDR3 size: 13 residues. The CDR3 sequence: CASSLVGTDTQYF. The CDR3 DNA is TGTGCCAGCAGCTTGGTCGGGACAGATACGCAGTATTTT.

This clonotype appeared many times. The chain recombines TRBV19 with TRBJ1-1; no clear D gene. CDR1 is LNHDA and CDR2 is SQIVND in the germline V gene (reference sequence). V was shortened by 3 bases and J by 2 bases, with 7 bases between the two germline ends. This CDR3 is built from 13 residues. CDR3 residues: CASSMFGNTEAFF. CDR3 in DNA: TGTGCCAGTAGTATGTTCGGCAACACTGAAGCTTTCTTT.

The CDR3 DNA reads TGTGCCTGGAGCGTAAGGGTCCAAGAGACCCAGTACTTC. This translates into CAWSVRVQETQYF. The chain uses TRBV30 and TRBJ2-5; D is unresolved. The CDR3 consists of 13 residues. Trimming took off 3 bases at V and 1 base at J, with 9 bases between the two ends. The V gene's germline CDR1 is GTSNPN and CDR2 SVGIG (reference sequence).

This clonotype appeared many times. This rearrangement joins TRBV5-1 to TRBJ1-5, with D uncertain. The CDR3 runs 13 residues. Trimming shortened V by 0 bases and J by 9 bases, and 10 bases separated the two germline ends. Germline-derived CDR1 and CDR2 are SGHRS and YFSETQ. CDR3 sequence: CASSLAGEGPQHF. CDR3 DNA: TGCGCCAGCAGCTTGGCCGGGGAGGGGCCCCAGCATTTT.